Presented here are 10 T cell receptor beta chains from one specimen sequenced in a study of type 1 regulatory T cells. In TCRdb, the reads were re-called with MiXCR into one record per CDR3 protein. The data show 13,000 to 15,000 distinct CDR3 sequences, with about an eighth seen just once and approximately 15% held by the top ten. What these receptors recognize is not known. Sequencing was done on a sample of cultured T cells, either the whole culture or a sorted T cell fraction (not recorded which). These receptors were obtained from a human donor in good health.

This clonotype was seen at least ten times. This chain links TRBV5-1 with TRBJ1-1; D ambiguous. V was pared by 0 bases and J by 1 base, with 7 bases between. The CDR3 runs 14 residues. CDR1 is SGHRS and CDR2 is YFSETQ in the germline V gene. The CDR3 DNA is TGCGCCAGCAGCTTGGCCGTGGGGAACACTGAAGCTTTCTTT. Its translation is CASSLAVGNTEAFF. The full variable domain, completed using reference TRBV5-1 and TRBJ1-1, is KAGVTQTPRYLIKTRGQQVTLSCSPISGHRSVSWYQQTPGQGLQFLFEYFSETQRNKGNFPGRFSGRQFSNSRSEMNVSTLELGDSALYLCASSLAVGNTEAFFGQGTRLTVV.

This clonotype was counted many times. This chain uses TRBV5-1 with TRBJ2-1, with 12 bases aligning to TRBD2. The junction had 3 bases not matched to a gene; V was cut back by 2 bases and J by 6 bases. This CDR3 is built from 15 residues. Germline CDR1 reads SGHRS; CDR2 reads YFSETQ. CDR3 region: CASSLLAGGSNEQFF. The CDR3 coding sequence is TGCGCCAGCAGCTTACTAGCGGGAGGATCCAATGAGCAGTTCTTC.

This clonotype was seen repeatedly, ten times or more. The chain carries TRBV5-1 and TRBJ2-2; 7 positions agree with TRBD2. Germline lookup yields CDR1 SGHRS and CDR2 YFSETQ. This CDR3 comprises 15 residues. The V segment lost 2 bases and the J segment 0 bases; nucleotides outside the gene matches: 1. Here the CDR3 DNA reads TGCGCCAGCAGCTTAGCGGGATCGAACACCGGGGAGCTGTTTTTT. Translating gives CASSLAGSNTGELFF.

This clonotype came up many times. The chain joins TRBV24-1 to TRBJ1-2, with D uncertain. V lost 3 bases to trimming and J lost 7 bases, with 20 bases between them. Germline V gives CDR1 KGHDR, CDR2 SFDVKD. This CDR3 is built from 16 residues. The CDR3 is CATSDPTLTPTGGYTF. The CDR3 nucleotides are TGTGCCACCAGTGATCCGACTCTGACTCCTACGGGTGGCTACACCTTC.

In its sample, this clonotype was seen many times. The V and J genes are TRBV2 and TRBJ1-2; D is unclear. Germline CDR1 reads SNHLY; CDR2 reads FYNNEI. V lost 6 bases to trimming and J lost 2 bases, with 10 bases between them. The length of the CDR3 is 13 residues. CDR3: CASRDGPNYGYTF. The CDR3 DNA sequence: TGTGCCAGCAGGGACGGACCCAACTATGGCTACACCTTC.

This clonotype has more than one count but fewer than ten. The CDR3 loop is CASSWYGDTQYF. The CDR3 coding sequence is TGTGCCAGCAGCTGGTACGGGGATACGCAGTATTTT. The chain combines TRBV5-6 with TRBJ2-3; D unclear. The CDR3 has 12 residues. V lost 3 bases and J lost 6, with 8 bases in between. CDR1 is SGHDT, CDR2 YYEEEE, per germline.

This clonotype was seen many times. The gene calls are TRBV5-1 and TRBJ2-5; 7 bases fit TRBD2. Trimming took 7 bases from V and 5 from J; bases not matched to a gene: 5. CDR1 and CDR2 from the germline V gene are SGHRS and YFSETQ. The CDR3 covers 12 residues. The CDR3, as DNA: TGCGCCAGCCAGCGGGAAGGGGAGACCCAGTACTTC. Amino acid sequence: CASQREGETQYF.

The V and J genes are TRBV21-1 and TRBJ1-1; TRBD1, the D gene given by the table, was not confirmed from the DNA. TRBV21-1 is termed a pseudogene. There are 13 residues in the CDR3. CDR3 coding DNA: TGTGCCAGCAGCTGCCGGGACAGCGCTGAAGCTTTCTTT. This sequence encodes CASSCRDSAEAFF.

This clonotype was found many times. CDR3: CASRRGQGVNEQYF. DNA for the CDR3: TGTGCCAGCAGGCGGGGGCAAGGGGTTAACGAGCAGTACTTC. V is TRBV7-2 and J is TRBJ2-7; perhaps TRBD2 as D (7 bases). The germline CDR1 and CDR2 sequences are SGHTA and FQGNSA. Trimming pared 6 bases from V and 5 bases from J, leaving 17 bases between. This CDR3 contains 14 residues.

The chain recombines TRBV5-1 with TRBJ1-4; a weak D match, TRBD1 (6 bases). Germline values: CDR1 SGHRS, CDR2 YFSETQ. The CDR3 is 16 amino acids. V was pared by 0 bases and J by 8 bases, with 17 bases between. The CDR3 region is CASSLAPGAAQEKLFF. DNA of the CDR3: TGCGCCAGCAGCTTGGCCCCGGGGGCTGCGCAAGAAAAACTGTTTTTT.